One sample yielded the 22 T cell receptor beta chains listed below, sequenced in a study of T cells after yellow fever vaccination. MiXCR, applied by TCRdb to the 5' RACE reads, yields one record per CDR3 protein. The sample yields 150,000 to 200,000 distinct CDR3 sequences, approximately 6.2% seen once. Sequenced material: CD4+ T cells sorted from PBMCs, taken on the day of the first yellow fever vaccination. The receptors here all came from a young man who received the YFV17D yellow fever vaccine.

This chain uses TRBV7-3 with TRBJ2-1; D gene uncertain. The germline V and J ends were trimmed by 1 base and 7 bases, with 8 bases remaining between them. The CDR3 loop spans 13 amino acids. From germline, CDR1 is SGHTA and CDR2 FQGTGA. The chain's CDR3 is CASSLRSGNEQFF. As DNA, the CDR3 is TGTGCCAGCAGCTTAAGATCTGGGAATGAGCAGTTCTTC.

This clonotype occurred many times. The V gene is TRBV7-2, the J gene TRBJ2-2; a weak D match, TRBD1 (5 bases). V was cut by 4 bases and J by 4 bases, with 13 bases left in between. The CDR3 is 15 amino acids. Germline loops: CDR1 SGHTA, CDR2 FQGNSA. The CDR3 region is CASSSLVGATGELFF. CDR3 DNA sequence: TGTGCCAGCAGCTCGCTCGTAGGGGCCACCGGGGAGCTGTTTTTT. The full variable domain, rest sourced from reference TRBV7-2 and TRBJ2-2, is GAGVSQSPSNKVTEKGKDVELRCDPISGHTALYWYRQSLGQGLEFLIYFQGNSAPDKSGLPSDRFSAERTGGSVSTLTIQRTQQEDSAVYLCASSSLVGATGELFFGEGSRLTVL.

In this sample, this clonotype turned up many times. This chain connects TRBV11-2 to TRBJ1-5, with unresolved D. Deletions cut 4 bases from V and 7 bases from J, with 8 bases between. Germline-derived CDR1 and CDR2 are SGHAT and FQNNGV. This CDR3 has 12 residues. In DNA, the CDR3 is TGTGCCAGCAGCTCATTGGACCAGCCCCAGCATTTT. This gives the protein CASSSLDQPQHF.

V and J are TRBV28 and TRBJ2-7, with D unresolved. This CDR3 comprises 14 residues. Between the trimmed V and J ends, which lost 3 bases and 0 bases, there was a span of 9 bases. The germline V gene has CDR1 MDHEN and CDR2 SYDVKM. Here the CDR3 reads CASSFGRDSYEQYV. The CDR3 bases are TGTGCCAGCAGTTTTGGCCGTGACTCCTACGAGCAGTACGTC.

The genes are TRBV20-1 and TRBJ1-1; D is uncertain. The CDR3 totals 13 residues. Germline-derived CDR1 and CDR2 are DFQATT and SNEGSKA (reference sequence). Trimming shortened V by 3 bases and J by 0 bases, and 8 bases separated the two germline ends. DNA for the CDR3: TGCAGTGCTAGCCCGGATTTGAACACTGAAGCTTTCTTT. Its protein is CSASPDLNTEAFF.

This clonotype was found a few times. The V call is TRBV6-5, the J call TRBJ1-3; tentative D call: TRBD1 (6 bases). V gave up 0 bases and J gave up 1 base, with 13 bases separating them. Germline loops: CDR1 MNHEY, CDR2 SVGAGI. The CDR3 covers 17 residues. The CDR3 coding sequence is TGTGCCAGCAGTTACTCCGGGGGCCAGGTTTCTGGAAACACCATATATTTT. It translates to CASSYSGGQVSGNTIYF.

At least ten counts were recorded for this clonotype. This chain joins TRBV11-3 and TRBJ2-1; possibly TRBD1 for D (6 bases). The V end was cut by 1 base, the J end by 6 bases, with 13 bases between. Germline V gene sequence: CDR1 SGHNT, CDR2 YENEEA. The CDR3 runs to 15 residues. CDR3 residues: CASSLGGTYGNEQFF. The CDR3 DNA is TGTGCCAGCAGCTTAGGGGGGACATACGGCAATGAGCAGTTCTTC.

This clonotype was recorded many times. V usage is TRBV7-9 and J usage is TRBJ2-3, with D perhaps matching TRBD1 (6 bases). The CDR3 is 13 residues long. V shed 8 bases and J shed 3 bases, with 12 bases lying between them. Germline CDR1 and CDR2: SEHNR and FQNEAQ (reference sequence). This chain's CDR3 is CASLGRGTDTQYF. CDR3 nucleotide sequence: TGTGCCAGCCTAGGCAGGGGTACAGATACGCAGTATTTT.

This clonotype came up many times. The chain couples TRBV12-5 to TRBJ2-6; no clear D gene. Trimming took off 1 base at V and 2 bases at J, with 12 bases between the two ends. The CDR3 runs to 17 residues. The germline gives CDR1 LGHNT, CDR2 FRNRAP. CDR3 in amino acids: CASGLGVGVTGANVLTF. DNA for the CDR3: TGTGCTAGTGGTTTGGGCGTCGGAGTCACTGGGGCCAACGTCCTGACTTTC.

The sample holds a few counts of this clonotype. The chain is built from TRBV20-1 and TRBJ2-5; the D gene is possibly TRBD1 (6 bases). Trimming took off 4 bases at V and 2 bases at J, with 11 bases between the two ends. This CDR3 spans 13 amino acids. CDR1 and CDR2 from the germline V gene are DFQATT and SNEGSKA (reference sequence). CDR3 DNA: TGCAGTGCTACCCGGACAGAGCAAGAGACCCAGTACTTC. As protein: CSATRTEQETQYF.

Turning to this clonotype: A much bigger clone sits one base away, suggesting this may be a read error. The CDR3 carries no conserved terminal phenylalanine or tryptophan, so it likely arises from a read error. Here the CDR3 DNA reads TGTGCCAGCAGCCAGCGTGGGGGAGCGGACCCCACAGATACGCAGTATTCT. This encodes CASSQRGGADPTDTQYS. V usage is TRBV4-2 and J usage is TRBJ2-3, with D perhaps given as TRBD1 or TRBD2 (5 bases each). Germline V lookup: CDR1 LGHNA, CDR2 YNFKEQ. The CDR3 is 17 residues long. Deletions cut 3 bases from V and 2 bases from J, with 18 bases between.

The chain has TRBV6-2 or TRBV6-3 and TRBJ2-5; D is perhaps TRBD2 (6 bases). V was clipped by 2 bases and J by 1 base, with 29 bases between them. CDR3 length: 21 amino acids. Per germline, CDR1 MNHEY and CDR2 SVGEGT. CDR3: CASSYGARLGWWEALQETQYF. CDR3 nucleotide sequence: TGTGCCAGCAGTTACGGGGCCCGACTTGGATGGTGGGAGGCACTCCAAGAGACCCAGTACTTC.

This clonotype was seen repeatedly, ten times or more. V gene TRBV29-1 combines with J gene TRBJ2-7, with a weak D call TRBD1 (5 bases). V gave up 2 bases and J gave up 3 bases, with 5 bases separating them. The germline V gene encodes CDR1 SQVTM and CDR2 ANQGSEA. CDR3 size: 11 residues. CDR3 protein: CSVEQGYEQYV. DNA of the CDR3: TGCAGCGTTGAACAGGGCTACGAGCAGTACGTC.

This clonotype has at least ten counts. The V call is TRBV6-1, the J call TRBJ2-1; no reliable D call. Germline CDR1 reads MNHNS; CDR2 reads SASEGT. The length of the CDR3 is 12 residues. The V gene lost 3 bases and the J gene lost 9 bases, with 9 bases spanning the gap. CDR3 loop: CASSDSRSEQFF. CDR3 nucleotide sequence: TGTGCCAGCAGTGACAGCCGTAGTGAGCAGTTCTTC.

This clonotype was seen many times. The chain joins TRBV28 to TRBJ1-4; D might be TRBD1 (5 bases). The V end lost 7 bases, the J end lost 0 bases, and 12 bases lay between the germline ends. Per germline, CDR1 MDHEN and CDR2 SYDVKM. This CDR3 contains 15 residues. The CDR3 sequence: CASTIGTATNEKLFF. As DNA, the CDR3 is TGTGCCAGCACTATAGGGACTGCAACTAATGAAAAACTGTTTTTT.

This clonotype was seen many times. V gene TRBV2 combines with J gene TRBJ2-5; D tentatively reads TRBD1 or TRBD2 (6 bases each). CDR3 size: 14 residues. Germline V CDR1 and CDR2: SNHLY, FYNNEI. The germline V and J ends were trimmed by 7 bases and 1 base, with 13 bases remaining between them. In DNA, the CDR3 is TGTGCCAGCAACCTAGGGGGGCCCCAAGAGACCCAGTACTTC. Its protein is CASNLGGPQETQYF.

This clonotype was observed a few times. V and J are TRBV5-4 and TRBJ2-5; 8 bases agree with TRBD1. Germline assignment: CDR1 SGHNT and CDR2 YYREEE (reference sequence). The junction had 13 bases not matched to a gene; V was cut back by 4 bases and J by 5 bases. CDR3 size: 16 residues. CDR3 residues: CASSKSGGQGGETQYF. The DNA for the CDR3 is TGTGCCAGCAGCAAATCCGGAGGACAGGGTGGGGAGACCCAGTACTTC.

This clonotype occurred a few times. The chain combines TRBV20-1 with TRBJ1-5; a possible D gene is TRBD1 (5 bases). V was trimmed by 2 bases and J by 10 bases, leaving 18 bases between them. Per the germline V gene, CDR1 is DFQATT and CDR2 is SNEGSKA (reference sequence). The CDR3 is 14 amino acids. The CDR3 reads CSARRAGSQSPQHF. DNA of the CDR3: TGCAGTGCTAGAAGGGCAGGGAGCCAGAGCCCCCAGCATTTT.

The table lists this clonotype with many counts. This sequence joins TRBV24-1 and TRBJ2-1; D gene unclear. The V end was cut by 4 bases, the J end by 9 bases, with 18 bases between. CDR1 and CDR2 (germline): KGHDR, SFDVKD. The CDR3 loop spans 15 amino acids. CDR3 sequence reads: CATSDRWVLGGEQFF. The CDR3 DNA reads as TGTGCCACCAGTGACCGGTGGGTCCTAGGTGGTGAGCAGTTCTTC.

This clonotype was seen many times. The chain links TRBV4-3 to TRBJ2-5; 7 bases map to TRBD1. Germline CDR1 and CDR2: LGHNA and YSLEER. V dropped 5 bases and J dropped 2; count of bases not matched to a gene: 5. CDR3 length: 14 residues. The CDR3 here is CASSERQGQETQYF. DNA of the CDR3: TGCGCCAGCAGCGAAAGACAGGGTCAAGAGACCCAGTACTTC.

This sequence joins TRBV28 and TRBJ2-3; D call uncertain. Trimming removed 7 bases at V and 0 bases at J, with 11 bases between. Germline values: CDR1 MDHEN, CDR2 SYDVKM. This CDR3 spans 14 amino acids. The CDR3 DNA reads TGTGCCAGCAAGGTGGGCCTAAGCACAGATACGCAGTATTTT. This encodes CASKVGLSTDTQYF.

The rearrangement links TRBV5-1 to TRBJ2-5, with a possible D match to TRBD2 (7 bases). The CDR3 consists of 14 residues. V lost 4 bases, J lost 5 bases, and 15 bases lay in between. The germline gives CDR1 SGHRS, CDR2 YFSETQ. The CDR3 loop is CASSLGGARETQYF. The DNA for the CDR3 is TGCGCCAGCAGCCTGGGGGGGGCGAGGGAGACCCAGTACTTC.